The entry below describes one T cell receptor (beta chain). Its matching antigen is unknown. No patient escaped relapse after autologous stem cell transplantation, and brentuximab vedotin exposure varied. With magnetic negative selection, CD4+ T cells were purified from PBMCs that had been thawed. The sample belongs to a study of PD-1 blockade in classical Hodgkin lymphoma. Some clones are missing from TCRdb's copy, which holds only in-frame ones; the method was immunoSEQ multiplex PCR. This repertoire shows 30,000 to 35,000 clones, 90% found once; its top ten account for roughly 0.2%. Broader study findings: CD4+ but not CD8+ TCR diversity rose significantly by C4D1.

V was pared by 3 bases and J by 1 base, with 3 bases between. The length of the CDR3 is 12 residues. CDR1 is SGHVS and CDR2 is FQNEAQ in the germline V gene. This sequence joins TRBV7-8 and TRBJ2-5; D is ambiguous. This sample comprised CD4+ T cells from blood, obtained at baseline. This clonotype was sampled from a human donor with classical Hodgkin lymphoma. The CDR3 is CASSFLQETQYF. In nucleotides, the CDR3 is TGTGCCAGCAGCTTCCTCCAAGAGACCCAGTACTTC.